This is a list of T cell receptor beta chains from one sample in a study of blood T cell repertoires in COVID-19. TCRdb's table, derived via immunoSEQ multiplex PCR, lists solely in-frame clones and lacks some. The data show approximately 320,000 clones, more than 90% seen once. Sequences were obtained from PBMCs or T cells enriched from blood (not recorded which). These receptors came from a man aged 55 to 70 who had recovered from COVID-19. CDR3s include the opening cysteine and the closing phenylalanine or tryptophan. A D gene is named only where the DNA matches it firmly. A row's size may be missing; if present it is once, few, many or a size class.

CDR3 protein	CDR3 DNA	clone size	D gene	V gene	J gene
CASSFGTGGPEAFF	TGTGCCAGCAGCTTCGGGACAGGGGGTCCTGAAGCTTTCTTT	.	TRBD1	TRBV7-2	TRBJ1-1
CASSPMSPSTDTQYF	TGCGCCAGCAGCCCCATGAGCCCCAGCACAGATACGCAGTATTTT	.	.	TRBV5-1	TRBJ2-3
CASSFTSGRVGEQFF	TGTGCCAGCAGCTTCACTAGCGGGAGGGTTGGAGAGCAGTTCTTC	.	TRBD2	TRBV7-3	TRBJ2-1
CASSGPRGTEAFF	TGTGCCAGCAGTGGCCCCCGGGGCACTGAAGCTTTCTTT	.	.	TRBV25-1	TRBJ1-1
CASSETDKSGNTIYF	TGTGCCAGCAGTGAAACAGACAAGTCTGGAAACACCATATATTTT	.	.	TRBV25-1	TRBJ1-3
CASSYGAVIYF	TGTGCCAGCAGTTACGGGGCGGTCATTTACTTC	.	.	TRBV6-2/TRBV6-3	TRBJ2-7
CASSNRGGNEKLFF	TGTGCCAGCAGCAACCGGGGTGGGAATGAAAAACTGTTTTTT	once	.	TRBV11-3	TRBJ1-4
CASSQELEAFF	TGTGCCAGCAGCCAAGAGTTGGAGGCTTTCTTT	.	.	TRBV3-1/TRBV3-2	TRBJ1-1
CASSPGGGLYEQYF	TGTGCCAGCAGCCCCGGGGGGGGGCTGTACGAGCAGTACTTC	once	TRBD2	TRBV6-5	TRBJ2-7
CASSPGTSGDEFF	TGTGCCAGCTCACCGGGGACTAGCGGGGACGAGTTCTTC	.	TRBD2	TRBV18	TRBJ2-1
CASKNNQQETQYF	TGCGCCAGCAAGAACAACCAACAAGAGACCCAGTACTTC	.	.	TRBV5-1	TRBJ2-5